The 15 T cell receptor beta chains given below trace back to one sample, sequenced in a study of shared clonotypes between healthy human individuals (dated by TCRdb to about 2020). Libraries were built with the immunoSEQ multiplex PCR assay. The table comes from immuneACCESS by way of TCRdb, which keeps in-frame sequences with V and J called. Part of the clones is missing from these tables; in studies checked, under half for an unresolved V gene and the rest for unknown reasons. For this sample the table gives 550,000 to 800,000 clones, of which 74% were detected only once. Of the sample, over 1.5% falls within the top ten clones. The sequenced material came from memory CD4+ T cells sorted from blood. The cell subset or site label corresponds to: CD45RA-negative fraction. The receptor source for this set is a woman aged 25 to 45 in good health.

The chain joins TRBV10-1 to TRBJ2-1, with 10 bases that match TRBD2. The V gene's germline CDR1 is WNHNN and CDR2 SYGVQD (reference sequence). Trimming cost V 2 bases and J 10 bases; bases outside gene matches: 8. The CDR3 consists of 15 residues. Here the CDR3 reads CASSERTSGLNEQFF. CDR3 DNA: TGCGCCAGCAGTGAGAGGACTAGCGGCCTCAACGAGCAGTTCTTC.

The gene calls are TRBV28 and TRBJ2-1; 7 bases are shared with TRBD2. The CDR3 runs to 17 residues. Germline CDR1 reads MDHEN; CDR2 reads SYDVKM. V lost 1 base and J lost 5; bases outside the gene matches: 11. CDR3 protein: CASSLSLGAGENNEQFF. In nucleotides, the CDR3 is TGTGCCAGCAGTTTATCCCTAGGGGCGGGGGAGAACAATGAGCAGTTCTTC.

This chain joins TRBV7-2 and TRBJ1-2; 7 nucleotides align to TRBD1. After removal of 4 bases from V and 4 bases from J, the junction contained 6 bases not matched to a gene. The CDR3 extends over 14 amino acids. Germline V gene lookup returns CDR1 SGHTA and CDR2 FQGNSA. This CDR3 is CASSSRDSSYGYTF. The CDR3 bases are TGTGCCAGCAGCTCAAGGGACAGTTCCTATGGCTACACCTTC.

The chain is built from TRBV28 and TRBJ1-5; weak D call: TRBD1 (5 bases). This CDR3 region has 15 residues. V was clipped by 4 bases and J by 1 base, with 11 bases between them. Germline CDR1 is MDHEN and CDR2 is SYDVKM. The CDR3 sequence: CASSSTRESNQPQHF. CDR3 nucleotide sequence: TGTGCCAGCAGTTCGACCAGGGAAAGCAATCAGCCCCAGCATTTT.

The chain combines TRBV4-1 with TRBJ2-5; 13 bases line up with TRBD2. V lost 1 base, J lost 2 bases, and 1 base stayed unmatched. The length of the CDR3 is 16 residues. The germline V gene has CDR1 MGHRA and CDR2 YSYEKL. CDR3 residues: CASSQGLAGGQETQYF. CDR3 nucleotides: TGCGCCAGCAGCCAAGGACTAGCGGGAGGACAAGAGACCCAGTACTTC.

The chain employs TRBV28 and TRBJ2-7, with D unclear. Trimming stripped 2 bases from V and 0 bases from J, with 11 bases between. The CDR3 totals 15 residues. Per the germline V gene, CDR1 is MDHEN and CDR2 is SYDVKM. This CDR3 is CASSLAATSSYEQYF. CDR3 sequence (DNA): TGTGCCAGCAGTTTAGCGGCCACGAGCTCCTACGAGCAGTACTTC.

There are a few counts of this clone. The CDR3, as DNA: TGTGCCAGCTCATCCAATTACGAGCAGTACTTC. Its protein product is CASSSNYEQYF. The gene calls are TRBV18 and TRBJ2-7; D is ambiguous. The CDR3 is 11 amino acids. Trimming shortened V by 5 bases and J by 4 bases, and 6 bases separated the two germline ends. Per germline, CDR1 KGHSH and CDR2 LQKENI.

V usage is TRBV2 and J usage is TRBJ1-1, with a weak D call TRBD1 (5 bases). The CDR3 runs to 13 residues. Germline CDR1 is SNHLY and CDR2 is FYNNEI. V lost 2 bases, J lost 3 bases, and 7 bases lay in between. The CDR3 DNA reads TGTGCCAGCAGTGAATTGGGGGACACTGAAGCTTTCTTT. It encodes CASSELGDTEAFF.

The chain carries TRBV6-6 and TRBJ2-7; D unclear. V gave up 4 bases and J gave up 0 bases, with 10 bases separating them. Germline CDR1 and CDR2: MNHNY and SVGAGI (reference sequence). The CDR3 runs to 14 residues. CDR3 sequence reads: CASSSGPISYEQYF. Here the CDR3 DNA reads TGTGCCAGCAGTTCCGGGCCCATCTCCTACGAGCAGTACTTC.

This chain joins TRBV19 and TRBJ2-1; possibly TRBD2 for D (5 bases). The CDR3 covers 16 residues. V lost 4 bases and J 5 bases, leaving 18 bases between the germline ends. Germline V gene sequence: CDR1 LNHDA, CDR2 SQIVND (reference sequence). CDR3 nucleotides: TGTGCCAGTAGTACCTTCGGAGAGGGAAGGGACAATGAGCAGTTCTTC. The encoded protein is CASSTFGEGRDNEQFF.

The V call is TRBV6-5, the J call TRBJ1-1, with D perhaps matching TRBD1 (5 bases). Germline V CDR1 and CDR2: MNHEY, SVGAGI. Trimming left V 2 bases short and J 0 bases short, with 10 bases between. The CDR3 runs to 15 residues. This CDR3 is CASSYLSTVNTEAFF. In nucleotides, the CDR3 is TGTGCCAGCAGTTACCTTTCGACAGTGAACACTGAAGCTTTCTTT.

J is TRBJ1-6 and V is TRBV28, with D possibly TRBD1 on 6 matching bases. Germline V CDR1 and CDR2: MDHEN, SYDVKM. V lost 2 bases to trimming and J lost 6 bases, with 11 bases between them. This CDR3 is built from 15 residues. The DNA of the CDR3 is TGTGCCAGCAGTTTACTCAGGGGAGGTAATTCACCCCTCCACTTT. This codes for CASSLLRGGNSPLHF.

The CDR3 DNA sequence: TGTGCCAGCAGTCCTACAACTAGCGGGGCTAGCTCCTACAATGAGCAGTTCTTC. It codes for CASSPTTSGASSYNEQFF. This chain connects TRBV7-9 to TRBJ2-1, with 10 bases fitting TRBD2. The CDR3 spans 18 residues. Trimming took 6 bases from V and 0 from J; bases not matched to a gene: 11. CDR1 and CDR2 from the germline V gene are SEHNR and FQNEAQ (reference sequence).

The genes are TRBV5-8 and TRBJ2-3, with a tentative D call TRBD1 (7 bases). This CDR3 has 17 amino acids. The germline V gene has CDR1 SGHTS and CDR2 YDEGEE. V was pared by 6 bases and J by 0 bases, with 20 bases between. The DNA of the CDR3 is TGTGCCAGCACCAGGGGGAGGATAGCGAGTAGCACAGATACGCAGTATTTT. Encoded protein: CASTRGRIASSTDTQYF.

This clone has only a few counts. The chain couples TRBV25-1 to TRBJ2-1; TRBD1 agrees at 12 bases. Trimming removed 6 bases from V and 5 bases from J; junction bases left unmatched: 11. Germline V gives CDR1 MGHDK, CDR2 SYGVNS. The CDR3 is 17 residues long. This CDR3 is CASSRDRGRGDNNEQFF. As DNA, the CDR3 is TGTGCCAGCAGCCGGGACAGGGGGCGCGGGGACAACAATGAGCAGTTCTTC.